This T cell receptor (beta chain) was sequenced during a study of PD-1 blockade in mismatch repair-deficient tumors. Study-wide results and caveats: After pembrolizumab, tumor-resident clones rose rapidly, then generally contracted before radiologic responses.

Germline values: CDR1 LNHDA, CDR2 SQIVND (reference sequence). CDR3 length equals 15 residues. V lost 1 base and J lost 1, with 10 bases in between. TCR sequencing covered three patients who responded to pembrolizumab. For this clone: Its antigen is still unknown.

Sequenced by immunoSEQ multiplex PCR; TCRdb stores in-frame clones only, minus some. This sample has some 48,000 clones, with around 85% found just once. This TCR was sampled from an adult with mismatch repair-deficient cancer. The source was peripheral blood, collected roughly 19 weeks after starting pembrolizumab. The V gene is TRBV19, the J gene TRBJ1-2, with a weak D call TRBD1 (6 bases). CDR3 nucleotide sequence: TGTGCCAGTAGTATAGGAGGGGGAAATAACTATGGCTACACCTTC. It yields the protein CASSIGGGNNYGYTF.